This entry lists 2 T cell receptor beta chains sequenced from one sample in a study of T-cell memory formation after mild COVID-19. TCRdb ran MiXCR on the 5' RACE reads and lists one entry per CDR3 protein. This sample carries about 110,000 distinct CDR3 sequences, approximately 15% of them seen once, and the ten largest clones take about 39%. Sequenced sample: PBMCs or a T cell subset sorted from them (not recorded which). These TCRs come from a man aged 18 to 30 who had mild COVID-19 (a few samples of this study predate the infection). Cell type and time point are not known.

This clonotype turned up a few times. V gene TRBV12-3 or TRBV12-4 combines with J gene TRBJ2-2, with 8 nucleotides matching TRBD1. CDR3 length equals 16 residues. V trimming: 1 base; J trimming: 1 base; junction bases outside the gene matches: 2. The CDR3 DNA is TGTGCCAGCAGTTTAGTAGGGACAGGGAACACCGGGGAGCTGTTTTTT. Translating gives CASSLVGTGNTGELFF.

This chain joins TRBV23-1 and TRBJ2-5; TRBD2 matches 8 bases. TRBV23-1 falls under the ORF class, with uncertain function. Trimming at V came to 0 bases and at J to 5 bases, leaving 5 bases not matched to a gene. This CDR3 spans 15 amino acids. The CDR3 nucleotides read TGCGCCAGCAGTCAATCACGGGAGCGGGGGGAGACCCAGTACTTC. Protein sequence: CASSQSRERGETQYF.